A selection of T cell receptor beta chains follows, all from one sample in a study of shared clonotypes between healthy human individuals. Sequencing used immunoSEQ multiplex PCR; TCRdb keeps in-frame clones, though not all of them. The sample consists of hundreds of thousands of clones, 60% to 75% of them appearing once. The specimen was memory CD4+ T cells sorted from blood. The receptors come from a woman aged 30 to 39 in good health. Both conserved end residues are part of each CDR3. D genes are given only for firm matches.

TRBV5-6 NA CASSRTDTLETQYF
TRBV6-5 TRBD1 CASSPRDRAYEQYF
TRBV28 NA CASRPLGPRNEKLFF
TRBV7-2 NA CASSPARDSANEQFF
TRBV25-1 TRBD2 CASSDITGTRRNEQFF
TRBV28 NA CASRTTVEAFF
TRBV5-1 NA CASKEPESTDTQYF
TRBV30 TRBD1 CAWRHLRQGKETQYF
TRBV30 TRBD1 CAWSRPGQGAYEQYF
TRBV10-3 NA CAISDAWQGTNTEAFF
TRBV5-1 NA CASSAADTGELFF
TRBV30 NA CAWSFSRTGGYTF
TRBV19 TRBD2 CASGGAAGGRTGELFF
TRBV6-5 NA CASSALEGRTEAFF
TRBV7-2 NA CASSSGGVQAVHTEAFF
TRBV10-1 NA CASSESRGVGEAFF
TRBV28 NA CASRTAGGYEQYF
TRBV18 TRBD1 CASSPGQGAEKLFF
TRBV29-1 TRBD1 CSVDTGAGTGELFF
TRBV18 TRBD1 CASSPRTGPNTEAFF
TRBV6-5 NA CASSSNSNRLSYTF
TRBV27 TRBD2 CASNPSGGTYEQYF
TRBV27 NA CASSQPGKLYF
TRBV15 NA CATRGTAGTYGYTF
TRBV2 TRBD2 CASSGTSGSWNEQFF
TRBV19 TRBD1 CASGRPGGRGNIQYF
TRBV30 NA CAWSGNGYTF
TRBV19 TRBD2 CASRASGNGWSNEQFF
TRBV27 TRBD2 CASSLAGGPYEQYF
TRBV4-1 NA CASSQDIPGTQYF
TRBV28 TRBD1 CASSVGRGLDTQYF
TRBV14 NA CASSFEGMNTEAFF
TRBV28 NA CASSPWQAPHGTQYF
TRBV27 TRBD2 CASNPGASGSTDTQYF
TRBV5-1 TRBD2 CASSSFPGLASTGELFF
TRBV7-7 NA CASSLLSGELFF
TRBV29-1 NA CSVSNARGYTF
TRBV28 NA CASSFPLGREGGNEQFF
TRBV7-2 NA CASSYQETQYF
TRBV5-1 TRBD2 CASHTPSGYNEQFF
TRBV6-5 TRBD2 CASSYSSGTYEQYF
TRBV7-3 TRBD2 CASSLAGGTPYNEQFF
TRBV6-5 TRBD1 CASSLGQGGNQPQHF
TRBV7-9 TRBD2 CASSLDPLAVQYF
TRBV18 NA CASSPGQGETQYF
TRBV27 NA CAPRGYTF
TRBV5-6 NA CASSSPRGKLFF
TRBV29-1 NA CSVRTSTLGYTF
TRBV5-1 NA CASSLGTQTGSNEKLFF
TRBV4-1 TRBD2 CASSQARAGGPPDTQYF
TRBV6-5 TRBD1 CASSGGQPFNQPQHF
TRBV7-9 NA CASSLIGAGIPLNYGYTF
TRBV27 TRBD1 CASSLSSRGQGGWNQPQHF
TRBV5-6 TRBD2 CASSLALAVYNEQFF
TRBV28 NA CASSWGRAEAFF
TRBV2 TRBD1 CASTRTGNWNSPLHF
TRBV19 TRBD2 CASSPTGTSGRNEQFF
TRBV6-4 TRBD2 CASSPKLAFPYNEQFF
TRBV6-6 NA CASREHETQYF
TRBV5-1 TRBD2 CASSLELAGVNEQFF